These T cell receptor beta chains were read from a single sample in a study of blood T cell repertoires in COVID-19. This table comes from immunoSEQ multiplex PCR, and its TCRdb copy is limited to in-frame clones, with some not included. In the table there are about half a million clones, 80% to 90% of which are singletons. Sequencing input: peripheral blood. The receptors stem from a human donor in a cohort sampled during active COVID-19. The CDR3 runs from the conserved cysteine through the conserved F or W. A D gene is named only where the DNA matches it firmly. Size is stated for part of the rows, as once, few or many counts, or as a class when the clone is expanded.

CDR3aa	CDR3nt	v_gene	j_gene	d_gene	abundance
CSVGEQGNTEAFF	TGCAGCGTTGGTGAACAGGGGAACACTGAAGCTTTCTTT	TRBV29-1	TRBJ1-1	-	once
CASSPIDIPVYGYTF	TGTGCCAGCTCACCCATAGACATTCCGGTCTATGGCTACACCTTC	TRBV18	TRBJ1-2	-	-
CASSPPRGEVTEAFF	TGTGCCAGCTCACCACCGCGGGGAGAGGTCACTGAAGCTTTCTTT	TRBV18	TRBJ1-1	-	-
CASGSDRYSGNTIYF	TGTGCCAGCGGATCCGACAGATACTCTGGAAACACCATATATTTT	TRBV11-2	TRBJ1-3	-	few
CATSRAGLTDTQYF	TGTGCCACCTCCCGGGCGGGCCTCACAGATACGCAGTATTTT	TRBV19	TRBJ2-3	-	-
CASSLAKVAGVYNEQFF	TGCGCCAGCAGCTTGGCCAAGGTAGCGGGGGTCTACAATGAGCAGTTCTTC	TRBV5-1	TRBJ2-1	TRBD2	-
CASSVTGDPSTDTQYF	TGTGCCAGCAGCGTAACAGGAGATCCTAGCACAGATACGCAGTATTTT	TRBV9	TRBJ2-3	-	-
CASTTSRGTPKYF	TGTGCCAGTACCACGAGTCGCGGGACTCCAAAGTATTTT	TRBV19	TRBJ2-3	-	-
CASSPRLAGDYEQYF	TGTGCCAGCAGCCCACGACTAGCCGGGGACTACGAGCAGTACTTC	TRBV9	TRBJ2-7	TRBD2	-
CATRPGGLGEQFF	TGTGCCACCAGGCCAGGGGGCTTAGGTGAGCAGTTCTTC	TRBV24-1	TRBJ2-1	TRBD1	-
CAWSPGREKETQYF	TGTGCCTGGAGCCCAGGGCGGGAGAAAGAGACCCAGTACTTC	TRBV30	TRBJ2-5	TRBD2	-
CASSQNSGRGNEQFF	TGTGCCAGCAGCCAAAATAGCGGGAGAGGCAATGAGCAGTTCTTC	TRBV3-1/TRBV3-2	TRBJ2-1	TRBD2	-
CASSLGQGLSYEQYF	TGCGCCAGCAGCTTAGGGCAGGGCCTATCCTACGAGCAGTACTTC	TRBV5-1	TRBJ2-7	-	-
CASSPALTGTGKGLYGYTF	TGTGCCAGCAGCCCGGCCCTCACCGGGACAGGGAAGGGGCTCTATGGCTACACCTTC	TRBV5-5	TRBJ1-2	TRBD1	-